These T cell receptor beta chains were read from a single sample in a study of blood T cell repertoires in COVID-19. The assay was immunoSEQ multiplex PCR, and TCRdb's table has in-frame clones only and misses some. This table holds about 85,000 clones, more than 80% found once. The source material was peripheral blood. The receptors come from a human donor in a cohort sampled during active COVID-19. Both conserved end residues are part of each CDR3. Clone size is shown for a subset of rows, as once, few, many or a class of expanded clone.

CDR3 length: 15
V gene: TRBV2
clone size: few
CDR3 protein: CASSELAGGPGTQYF

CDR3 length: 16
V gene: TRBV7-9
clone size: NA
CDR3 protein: CASSLGPGQSTDTQYF

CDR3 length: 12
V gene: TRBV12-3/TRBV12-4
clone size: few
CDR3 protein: CASSRSSDEQFF

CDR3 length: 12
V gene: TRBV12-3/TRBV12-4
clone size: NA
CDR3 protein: CASSIGTGGYTF

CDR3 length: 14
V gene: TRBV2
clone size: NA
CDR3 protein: CASSGRGGTHEQYF

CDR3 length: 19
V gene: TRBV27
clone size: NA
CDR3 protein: CASRRGLAGGPLVTGELFF

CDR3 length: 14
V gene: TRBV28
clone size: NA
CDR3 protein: CASSLGQGNTEAFF

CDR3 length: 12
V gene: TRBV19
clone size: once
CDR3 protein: CASQPRGRGYTF

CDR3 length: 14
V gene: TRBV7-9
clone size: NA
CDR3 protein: CASSSSPGNYGYTF

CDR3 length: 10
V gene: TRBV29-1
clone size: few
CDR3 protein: CSVSGDGYTF

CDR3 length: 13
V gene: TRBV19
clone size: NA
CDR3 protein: CASSERRNQPQHF

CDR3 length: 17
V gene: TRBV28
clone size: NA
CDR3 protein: CASSLASGVPGTDTQYF

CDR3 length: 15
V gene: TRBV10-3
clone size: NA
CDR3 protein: CAISESIGGTYEQYF

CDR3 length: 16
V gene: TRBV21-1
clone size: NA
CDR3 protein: CASSLRTASANYGYTF

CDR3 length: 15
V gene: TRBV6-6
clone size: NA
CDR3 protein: CASSLRRDSLDIQYF

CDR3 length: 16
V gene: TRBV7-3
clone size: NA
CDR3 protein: CASSPSTGQMAGELFF

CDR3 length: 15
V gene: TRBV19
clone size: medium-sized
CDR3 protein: CASSPGQGRNYGYTF

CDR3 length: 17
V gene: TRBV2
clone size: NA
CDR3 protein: CASSGRQGRSYNSPLHF

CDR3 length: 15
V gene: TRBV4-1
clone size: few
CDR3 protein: CASSQEGTSQETQYF

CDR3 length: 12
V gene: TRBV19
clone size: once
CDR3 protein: CASSFRSRGYTF

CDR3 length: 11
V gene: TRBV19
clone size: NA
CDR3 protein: CASSVGYEQYF

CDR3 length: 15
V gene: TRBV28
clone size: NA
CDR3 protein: CASSLLSGGQETQYF

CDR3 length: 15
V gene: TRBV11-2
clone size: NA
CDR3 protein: CASRQIGQNTGELFF

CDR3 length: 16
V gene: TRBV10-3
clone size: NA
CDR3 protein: CAISESEGWGNYGYTF

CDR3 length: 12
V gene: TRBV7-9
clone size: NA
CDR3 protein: CASSLIPYEQFF

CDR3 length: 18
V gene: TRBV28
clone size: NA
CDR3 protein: CASSRRTGRGVETDTQYF

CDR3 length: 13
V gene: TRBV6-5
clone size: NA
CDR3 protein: CASSGGAPGTQYF

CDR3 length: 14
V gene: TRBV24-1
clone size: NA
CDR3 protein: CATSRSGQNTEAFF

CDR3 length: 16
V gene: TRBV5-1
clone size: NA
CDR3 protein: CASSLGVGAGHNEQYF

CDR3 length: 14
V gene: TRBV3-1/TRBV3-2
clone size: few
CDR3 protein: CASSQDGGNSPLHF

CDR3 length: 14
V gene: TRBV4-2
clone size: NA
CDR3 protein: CASSRDRGFNEQFF

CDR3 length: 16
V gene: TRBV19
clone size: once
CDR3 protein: CASSIRPGEFQETQYF

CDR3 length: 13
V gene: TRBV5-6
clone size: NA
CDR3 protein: CASSFINRGHEFF

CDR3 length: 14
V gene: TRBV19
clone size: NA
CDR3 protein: CATQTGGFTNTQYF

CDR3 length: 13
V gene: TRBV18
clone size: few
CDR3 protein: CASSPSQYYGYTF

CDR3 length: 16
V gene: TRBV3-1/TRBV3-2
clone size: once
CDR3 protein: CASSQVTVRTVYGYTF

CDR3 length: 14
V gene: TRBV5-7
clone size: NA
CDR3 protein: CASSRPGTGVRAFF

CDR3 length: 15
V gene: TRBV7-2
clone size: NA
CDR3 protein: CASSGEPGQGRGYTF

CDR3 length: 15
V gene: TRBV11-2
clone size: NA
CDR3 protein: CASSLATGGRETQYF

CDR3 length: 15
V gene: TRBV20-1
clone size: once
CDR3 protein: CSASVASGATGELFF

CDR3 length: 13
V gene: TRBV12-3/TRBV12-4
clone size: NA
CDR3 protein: CASRVGSNQPQHF

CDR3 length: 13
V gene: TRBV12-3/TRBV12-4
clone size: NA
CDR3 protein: CASSLGQNTEAFF

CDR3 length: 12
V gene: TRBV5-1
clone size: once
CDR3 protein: CASSPAGFEAFF

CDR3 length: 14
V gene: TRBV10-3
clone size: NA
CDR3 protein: CAISDTGTGNGLFF

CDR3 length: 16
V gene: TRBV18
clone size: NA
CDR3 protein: CASSPQGIGGFDGYTF

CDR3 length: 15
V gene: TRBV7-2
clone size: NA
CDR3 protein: CASSKRTGGVEKLFF